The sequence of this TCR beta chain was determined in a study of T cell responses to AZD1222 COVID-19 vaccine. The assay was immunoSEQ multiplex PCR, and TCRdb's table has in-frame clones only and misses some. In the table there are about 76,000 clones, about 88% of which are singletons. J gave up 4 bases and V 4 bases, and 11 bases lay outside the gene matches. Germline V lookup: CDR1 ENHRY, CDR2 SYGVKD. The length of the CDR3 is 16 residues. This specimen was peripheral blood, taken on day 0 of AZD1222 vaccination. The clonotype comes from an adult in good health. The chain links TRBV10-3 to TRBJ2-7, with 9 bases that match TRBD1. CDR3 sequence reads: CAISGTGQGRRYEQYF. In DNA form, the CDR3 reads TGTGCCATCAGTGGGACCGGACAGGGGAGGAGGTACGAGCAGTACTTC.